This T cell receptor (beta chain) was found in a study of beta chain features in type 1 diabetes. V was shortened by 1 base and J by 5 bases, with 11 bases between the two germline ends. The CDR3 sequence is 14 residues long. The germline V gene has CDR1 LNHNV and CDR2 YYDKDF (reference sequence). The entirety of the isolated RNA underwent reverse transcription, so expressed TCRB transcripts were sequenced. Using immunoSEQ multiplex PCR, the repertoire was profiled, and TCRdb retains in-frame clones only, with some absent. This table has 900,000 or so clones, about a sixth appearing once. The V gene is TRBV15, the J gene TRBJ1-1, with a tentative D call TRBD1 (5 bases). The sequence was obtained from a young woman in good health. Input material: naive CD4+ T cells from blood. CDR3 DNA: TGTGCCACCAGCAGAGGTCTTCAGGGTACTGAAGCTTTCTTT. Protein sequence: CATSRGLQGTEAFF.